This record looks at one T cell receptor beta chain sequence and its context. Germline lookup yields CDR1 KGHSH and CDR2 LQKENI. The CDR3 is 18 residues long. The V and J ends lost 1 base and 0 bases respectively, with 13 bases between them. Here immunoSEQ multiplex PCR was the method, and the copy in TCRdb shows in-frame clones only, minus some. The table shows approximately 100,000 clones, with 70% to 90% occurring only once. This sample was included in a study of T cells after somatic rescue of genetic block. The specimen sequenced was peripheral blood mononuclear cells (PBMCs). The origin of this receptor is a woman aged 18-29 years. The chain is built from TRBV18 and TRBJ2-6; D uncertain. The CDR3 nucleotides are TGTGCCAGCTCACCACTCCCCCGAGCCCTCTCTGGGGCCAACGTCCTGACTTTC. Amino acid sequence: CASSPLPRALSGANVLTF.